This T cell receptor beta chain originates from a study of beta chain features in type 1 diabetes. CDR3 length: 14 amino acids. The V segment lost 6 bases and the J segment 6 bases; nucleotides outside the gene matches: 9. Germline CDR1 MNHNS, CDR2 SASEGT. Investigators reverse transcribed all isolated RNA, so they sequenced expressed TCRB transcripts. Naive, central memory and regulatory T cell samples averaged about 3.57 million immunoSEQ reads each. Profiling relied on immunoSEQ multiplex PCR, and the TCRdb table lists in-frame clones only, not all of them. The sample lists a few hundred thousand clones; more than 12% were seen once. Per donor, one heparinised blood draw averaged about 116 mL.

Input material: naive CD4+ T cells from blood. The receptor was isolated from a woman aged 18-29 years in good health. The chain recombines TRBV6-1 with TRBJ2-7; TRBD1 aligns across 9 bases. The CDR3 here is CASRGTGNWGEQYF. The CDR3 DNA follows: TGTGCCAGCAGGGGGACAGGGAACTGGGGCGAGCAGTACTTC.